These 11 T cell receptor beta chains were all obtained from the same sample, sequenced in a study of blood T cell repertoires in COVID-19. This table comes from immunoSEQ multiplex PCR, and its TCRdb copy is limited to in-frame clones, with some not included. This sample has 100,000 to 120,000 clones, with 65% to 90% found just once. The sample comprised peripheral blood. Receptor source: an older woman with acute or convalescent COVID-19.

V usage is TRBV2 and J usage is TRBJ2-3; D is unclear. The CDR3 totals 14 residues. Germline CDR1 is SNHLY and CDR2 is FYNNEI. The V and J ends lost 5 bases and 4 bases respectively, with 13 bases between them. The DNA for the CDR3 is TGTGCCAGCAGTATAACGGAGACCGCAGATACGCAGTATTTT. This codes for CASSITETADTQYF.

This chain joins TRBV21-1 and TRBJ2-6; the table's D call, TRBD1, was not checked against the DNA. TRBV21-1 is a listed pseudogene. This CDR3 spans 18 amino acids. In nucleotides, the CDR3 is TGTGCCAGCAGCAACCTGACAGGAAACCACTCTGGGGCCAACGTCCTGACTTTC. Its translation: CASSNLTGNHSGANVLTF.

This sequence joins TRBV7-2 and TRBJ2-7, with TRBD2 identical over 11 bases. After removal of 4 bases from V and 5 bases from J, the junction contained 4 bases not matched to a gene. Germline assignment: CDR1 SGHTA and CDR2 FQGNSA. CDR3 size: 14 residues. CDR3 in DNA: TGTGCCAGCAGCTGGGGACTAGCGGTCAACGAGCAGTACTTC. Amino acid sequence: CASSWGLAVNEQYF.

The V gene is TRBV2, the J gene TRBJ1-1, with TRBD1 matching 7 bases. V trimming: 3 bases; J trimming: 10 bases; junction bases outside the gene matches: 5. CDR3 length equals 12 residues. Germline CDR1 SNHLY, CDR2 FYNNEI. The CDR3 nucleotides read TGTGCCAGCAGTGATGACAGGGAAGGAGCTTTCTTT. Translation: CASSDDREGAFF.

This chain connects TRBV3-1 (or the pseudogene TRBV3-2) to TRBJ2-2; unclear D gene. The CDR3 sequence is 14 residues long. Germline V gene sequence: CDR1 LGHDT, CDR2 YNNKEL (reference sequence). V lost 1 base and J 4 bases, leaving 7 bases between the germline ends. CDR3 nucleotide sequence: TGTGCCAGCAGCCAAGCCGGAGTCACCGGGGAGCTGTTTTTT. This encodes CASSQAGVTGELFF.

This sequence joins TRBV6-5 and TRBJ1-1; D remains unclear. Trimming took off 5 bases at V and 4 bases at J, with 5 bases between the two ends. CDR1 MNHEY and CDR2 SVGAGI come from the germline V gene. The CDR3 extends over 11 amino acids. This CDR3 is CASSLFTEAFF. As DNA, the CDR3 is TGTGCCAGCAGTCTGTTCACTGAAGCTTTCTTT.

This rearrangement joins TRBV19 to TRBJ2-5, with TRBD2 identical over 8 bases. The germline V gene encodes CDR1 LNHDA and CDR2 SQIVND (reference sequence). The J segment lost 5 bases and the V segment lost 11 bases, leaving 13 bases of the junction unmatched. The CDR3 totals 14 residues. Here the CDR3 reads CACIGRGDWETQYF. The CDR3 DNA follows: TGTGCCTGTATCGGGCGGGGGGACTGGGAGACCCAGTACTTC.

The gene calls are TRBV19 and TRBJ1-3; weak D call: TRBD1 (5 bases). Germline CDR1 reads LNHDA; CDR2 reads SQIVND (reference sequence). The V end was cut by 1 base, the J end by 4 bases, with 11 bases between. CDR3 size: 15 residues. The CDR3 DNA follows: TGTGCCAGTAGTATAGGGATCGGACACGGAAACACCATATATTTT. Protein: CASSIGIGHGNTIYF.

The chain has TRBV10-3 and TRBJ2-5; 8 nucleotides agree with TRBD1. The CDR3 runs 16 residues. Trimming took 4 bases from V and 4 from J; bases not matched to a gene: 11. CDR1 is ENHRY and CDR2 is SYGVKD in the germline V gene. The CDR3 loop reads CAISASTGEGGETQYF. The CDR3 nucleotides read TGTGCCATCAGTGCGTCGACAGGGGAAGGTGGAGAGACCCAGTACTTC.

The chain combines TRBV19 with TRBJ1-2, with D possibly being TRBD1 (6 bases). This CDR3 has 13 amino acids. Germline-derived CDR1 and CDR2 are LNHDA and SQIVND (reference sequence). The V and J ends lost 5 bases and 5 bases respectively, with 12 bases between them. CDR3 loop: CASSSTGYYGYTF. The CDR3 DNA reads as TGTGCCAGTAGTTCAACAGGGTATTATGGCTACACCTTC.

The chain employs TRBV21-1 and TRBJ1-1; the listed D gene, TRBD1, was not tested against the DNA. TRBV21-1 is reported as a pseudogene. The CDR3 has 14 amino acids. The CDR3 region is CARATGQGDTEAFF. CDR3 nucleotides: TGTGCCAGGGCGACGGGACAGGGAGACACTGAAGCTTTCTTT.